The entry below gives a single T cell receptor beta chain sequence along with its context. The CDR3 contains 13 residues. In germline, CDR1 is SGHNT, CDR2 YYREEE (reference sequence). V was cut by 2 bases and J by 8 bases, with 13 bases left in between. The data originate from a study of blood T cell repertoires in COVID-19. Study in general: Both acute and convalescent COVID-19 samples were obtained from the United States, Italy and Spain. Nucleic acid was either cDNA or gDNA, and it came from T cells, B-cell-depleted T cells, or PBMCs.

The assay was immunoSEQ multiplex PCR, and TCRdb's table has in-frame clones only and misses some. The sample has around 100,000 clones, approximately 91% seen once. This sequence originates from a human donor in a cohort sampled during active COVID-19. The rearrangement uses TRBV5-4 and TRBJ1-2, with D perhaps matching TRBD1 (5 bases). Sequencing used peripheral blood. The CDR3 nucleotides are TGTGCCAGCAGCTTCTACCCGCGGGACGGCTACACCTTC. This sequence encodes CASSFYPRDGYTF.